The 11 T cell receptor beta chains listed next were all sequenced from one sample in a study of CD8 T cells in Susac syndrome. Reverse transcription of roughly 0.45 to 1 ug RNA was performed with random hexamers. TCRdb ran MiXCR on the immunoSEQ multiplex PCR reads and lists one entry per CDR3 protein. Of about 150,000 distinct CDR3 sequences listed, approximately 93% are singletons. Material: CD8+ T cells from PBMCs. Receptor source: a human donor with multiple sclerosis.

The J gene is TRBJ1-2, the V gene TRBV9, with 12 bases lining up with TRBD1. The CDR3 is 14 amino acids. V was clipped by 3 bases and J by 7 bases; unmatched bases: 4. Per germline, CDR1 SGDLS and CDR2 YYNGEE. This chain's CDR3 is CASSDGTGGRGYTF. CDR3 coding DNA: TGTGCCAGCAGCGATGGGACAGGGGGCCGTGGCTACACCTTC. The variable domain in full, completed from reference TRBV9 and TRBJ1-2, reads DSGVTQTPKHLITATGQRVTLRCSPRSGDLSVYWYQQSLDQGLQFLIQYYNGEERAKGNILERFSAQQFPDLHSELNLSSLELGDSALYFCASSDGTGGRGYTFGSGTRLTVV.

The genes are TRBV4-2 and TRBJ1-1; possible D gene TRBD1, 5 bases. This CDR3 spans 13 amino acids. The germline V gene encodes CDR1 LGHNA and CDR2 YNFKEQ. The ends were cut back, 4 bases at V and 6 bases at J, with 12 bases in the middle. Here the CDR3 DNA reads TGTGCCAGCAGCCCGGGCCTCAGGGCTGAAGCTTTCTTT. It is translated as CASSPGLRAEAFF.

The V and J genes are TRBV19 and TRBJ1-5; D uncertain. Germline CDR1 and CDR2: LNHDA and SQIVND (reference sequence). Trimming took off 5 bases at V and 0 bases at J, with 11 bases between the two ends. The CDR3 runs to 15 residues. Here the CDR3 reads CASSPRINSNQPQHF. The CDR3 DNA reads TGTGCCAGTAGTCCCAGGATTAATAGCAATCAGCCCCAGCATTTT.

The CDR3: CASSLGRKASNTEAFF. The CDR3, as DNA: TGTGCCAGCAGCTTGGGACGCAAGGCTTCGAACACTGAAGCTTTCTTT. The chain couples TRBV7-9 to TRBJ1-1; the D gene is possibly TRBD1 (5 bases). The CDR3 consists of 16 residues. The V end was cut by 3 bases, the J end by 1 base, with 15 bases between. The germline gives CDR1 SEHNR, CDR2 FQNEAQ (reference sequence).

This rearrangement joins TRBV7-9 to TRBJ2-7; either TRBD1 or TRBD2 may fit D (5 bases each). Germline V lookup: CDR1 SEHNR, CDR2 FQNEAQ (reference sequence). This CDR3 has 13 amino acids. Trimming left V 4 bases short and J 5 bases short, with 12 bases between. The CDR3, as DNA: TGTGCCAGCAGCTCCCGGATGGGGGACGAGCAGTACTTC. Translated: CASSSRMGDEQYF.

V and J are TRBV4-1 and TRBJ1-1, with 7 nucleotides matching TRBD1. Trimming took 5 bases from V and 6 from J; bases not matched to a gene: 6. In germline, CDR1 is MGHRA, CDR2 YSYEKL. The CDR3 extends over 13 amino acids. DNA of the CDR3: TGCGCCAGCAGCTTACAGGGGTTGGCTGAAGCTTTCTTT. It is translated as CASSLQGLAEAFF.

This clonotype was observed once. The chain links TRBV30 to TRBJ1-2; D possibly corresponds to TRBD1 (6 bases). Germline CDR1 and CDR2: GTSNPN and SVGIG (reference sequence). The CDR3 runs to 11 residues. V was pared by 3 bases and J by 8 bases, with 10 bases between. The CDR3 sequence: CAWRQGRGYTF. CDR3 nucleotides: TGTGCCTGGAGGCAGGGGCGAGGCTACACCTTC.

V is TRBV30 and J is TRBJ2-1; D call uncertain. Trimming left V 0 bases short and J 5 bases short, with 5 bases between. Germline CDR1 reads GTSNPN; CDR2 reads SVGIG (reference sequence). This CDR3 contains 12 residues. The CDR3 nucleotides are TGTGCCTGGAGTGTAGGGAACAATGAGCAGTTCTTC. Amino acid sequence: CAWSVGNNEQFF.

J is TRBJ2-1 and V is TRBV9; D unclear. This CDR3 contains 16 residues. In germline, CDR1 is SGDLS, CDR2 YYNGEE. V lost 0 bases, J lost 8 bases, and 18 bases lay in between. This CDR3 reads CASSVGLLKGPHEQFF. CDR3 coding DNA: TGTGCCAGCAGCGTAGGCTTGCTCAAAGGCCCGCATGAGCAGTTCTTC.

The chain links TRBV10-3 to TRBJ2-5; D perhaps matches TRBD2 (6 bases). With 4 bases removed from V and 1 base from J, the gap between germline ends came to 16 bases. Germline V gene data show CDR1 as ENHRY and CDR2 as SYGVKD. CDR3 length: 16 residues. This chain's CDR3 is CAISAPMAGRQETQYF. The DNA of the CDR3 is TGTGCCATCAGTGCCCCTATGGCGGGGCGCCAAGAGACCCAGTACTTC.

The chain links TRBV20-1 to TRBJ2-1; maybe TRBD2 (6 bases). This CDR3 has 13 residues. The germline gives CDR1 DFQATT, CDR2 SNEGSKA (reference sequence). V was trimmed by 2 bases and J by 6 bases, leaving 11 bases between them. The CDR3 here is CSARSRETNEQFF. The CDR3 DNA follows: TGCAGTGCTAGAAGTCGGGAGACCAATGAGCAGTTCTTC.